The T cell receptor (beta chain) described here comes from a study of T cell repertoires in cytomegalovirus infection. Study information: Both recently identified HLA-C-restricted and well-studied HLA-B-restricted CMV epitopes were used in the study. Public TCR beta signature analysis indicated the presence of both CMV infection and matching HLA type.

The study, taken as a whole, reports: Ex vivo, HLA-C-restricted CMV-specific TCR beta clonotypes prevailed over the rest of the response. Cumulated frequencies of public TCR beta families served to identify carriers of CMV plus the relevant HLA.

Concerning this clonotype itself: Its specificity is unknown.

TCRdb reanalysed the reads using MiXCR and keeps one entry per CDR3 protein. The repertoire holds some 320,000 distinct CDR3 sequences, with 25% to 30% as singletons. Sequences were derived from cultured PBMCs, sampled from culture after CMV antigen stimulation. The origin of this receptor is a human donor in good health (CMV status not recorded). Some clones in this sample may be carry-over from other donors' samples.

The CDR3 loop is CASSGINRGTDTQYF. Here the CDR3 DNA reads TGCGCCAGCAGTGGAATAAACAGGGGAACAGATACGCAGTATTTT. The genes are TRBV10-2 and TRBJ2-3; 7 bases are shared with TRBD1. The germline gives CDR1 WSHSY, CDR2 SAAADI. The CDR3 covers 15 residues. V was clipped by 4 bases and J by 3 bases; unmatched bases: 7.